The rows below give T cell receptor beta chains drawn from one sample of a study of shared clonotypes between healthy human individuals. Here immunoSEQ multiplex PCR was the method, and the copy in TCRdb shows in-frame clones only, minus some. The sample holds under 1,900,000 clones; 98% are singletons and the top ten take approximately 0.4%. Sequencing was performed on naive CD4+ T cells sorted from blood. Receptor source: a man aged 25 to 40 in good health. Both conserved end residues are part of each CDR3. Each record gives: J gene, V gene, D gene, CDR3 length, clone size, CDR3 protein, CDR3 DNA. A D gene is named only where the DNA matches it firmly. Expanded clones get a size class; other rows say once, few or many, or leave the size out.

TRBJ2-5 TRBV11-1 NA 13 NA CASSPGFQETQYF TGTGCCAGCAGCCCAGGGTTCCAAGAGACCCAGTACTTC
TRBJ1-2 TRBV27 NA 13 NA CASSLSGVVGYTF TGTGCCAGCAGTTTATCGGGGGTAGTTGGCTACACCTTC
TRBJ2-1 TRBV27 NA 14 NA CASSLSVWDNEQFF TGTGCCAGCAGTTTATCCGTCTGGGACAATGAGCAGTTCTTC
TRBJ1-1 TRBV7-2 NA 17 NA CASSLEVLGLAGREAFF TGTGCCAGCAGCTTAGAAGTCTTGGGGCTGGCGGGGAGAGAAGCTTTCTTT
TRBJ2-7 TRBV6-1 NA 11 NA CATRALVEQYF TGTGCCACCCGCGCCCTTGTCGAGCAGTACTTC
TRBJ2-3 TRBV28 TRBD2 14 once CASSGGESTDTQYF TGTGCCAGCAGTGGGGGGGAGAGTACAGATACGCAGTATTTT
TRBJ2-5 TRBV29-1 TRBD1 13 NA CSVLDRGIETQYF TGCAGCGTTTTGGACAGGGGGATAGAGACCCAGTACTTC
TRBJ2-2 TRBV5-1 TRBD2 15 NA CASSREGPPAGELFF TGCGCCAGCAGCAGGGAGGGCCCTCCCGCCGGGGAGCTGTTTTTT
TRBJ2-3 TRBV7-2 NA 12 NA CASSFRRDTQYF TGTGCCAGCAGCTTCCGGAGAGATACGCAGTATTTT
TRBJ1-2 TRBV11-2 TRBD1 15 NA CASSLGVQGAGGYTF TGTGCCAGCAGCTTAGGAGTACAGGGGGCGGGTGGCTACACCTTC
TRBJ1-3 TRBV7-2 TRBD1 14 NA CASSFRDRGNTIYF TGTGCCAGCAGCTTCCGGGACAGGGGAAACACCATATATTTT
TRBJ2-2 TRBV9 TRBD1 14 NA CASRGTGNTGELFF TGTGCCAGCAGGGGGACAGGGAACACCGGGGAGCTGTTTTTT
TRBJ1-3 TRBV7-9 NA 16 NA CASSESTASSGNTIYF TGTGCCAGCAGCGAAAGCACAGCCAGCTCTGGAAACACCATATATTTT
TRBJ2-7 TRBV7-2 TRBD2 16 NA CASSFLSRGGSYEQYF TGTGCCAGCAGCTTTTTGTCGCGGGGGGGCAGCTACGAGCAGTACTTC
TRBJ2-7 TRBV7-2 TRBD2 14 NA CASSLLAGANGQYF TGTGCCAGCAGCCTTTTAGCGGGAGCGAACGGGCAGTACTTC
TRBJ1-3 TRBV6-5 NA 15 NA CASSYSGGRANTIYF TGTGCCAGCAGTTACTCGGGGGGGCGTGCAAACACCATATATTTT
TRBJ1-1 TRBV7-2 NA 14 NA CASSFAGQNTEAFF TGTGCCAGCAGCTTCGCAGGGCAGAACACTGAAGCTTTCTTT
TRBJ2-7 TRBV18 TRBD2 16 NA CASSPPDGLAGGEQYF TGTGCCAGCTCACCACCAGACGGACTAGCGGGTGGGGAGCAGTACTTC
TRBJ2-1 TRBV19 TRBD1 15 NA CASSITGQGINEQFF TGTGCCAGTAGTATTACGGGACAGGGGATCAATGAGCAGTTCTTC
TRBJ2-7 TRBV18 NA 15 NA CASSPTQWGIHEQYF TGTGCCAGCTCACCCACCCAGTGGGGGATCCACGAGCAGTACTTC
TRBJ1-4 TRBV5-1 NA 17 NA CASSLALTPGGNEKLFF TGCGCCAGCAGCTTAGCATTGACCCCGGGGGGCAATGAAAAACTGTTTTTT
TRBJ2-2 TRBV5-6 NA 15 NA CASSFLARDTGELFF TGTGCCAGCAGCTTCCTAGCGAGAGACACCGGGGAGCTGTTTTTT
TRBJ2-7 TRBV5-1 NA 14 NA CASSSTGTTYEQYF TGCGCCAGCAGCTCAACCGGGACAACCTACGAGCAGTACTTC
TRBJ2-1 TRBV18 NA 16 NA CASSRLQGPYYNEQFF TGTGCCAGCTCACGCCTACAGGGACCTTACTACAATGAGCAGTTCTTC
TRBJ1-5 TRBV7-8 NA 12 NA CASSPTDQPQHF TGTGCCAGCAGCCCCACCGATCAGCCCCAGCATTTT
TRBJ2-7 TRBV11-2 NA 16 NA CASSLWRGARWYEQYF TGTGCCAGCAGCTTATGGCGAGGGGCGCGATGGTACGAGCAGTACTTC
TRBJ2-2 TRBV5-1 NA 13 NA CASSLTGTGELFF TGCGCCAGCAGTTTGACTGGGACCGGGGAGCTGTTTTTT
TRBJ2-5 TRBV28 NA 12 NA CASRQNQETQYF TGTGCCAGCAGGCAAAACCAAGAGACCCAGTACTTC
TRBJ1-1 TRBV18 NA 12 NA CASSPLNTEAFF TGTGCCAGCTCACCACTGAACACTGAAGCTTTCTTT
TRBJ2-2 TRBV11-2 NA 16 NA CASSSRPGNGPGELFF TGTGCCAGCAGCTCCCGGCCAGGGAATGGTCCCGGGGAGCTGTTTTTT
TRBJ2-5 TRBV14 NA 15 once CASSLRTHLQETQYF TGTGCCAGCAGCCTACGGACTCACCTCCAAGAGACCCAGTACTTC
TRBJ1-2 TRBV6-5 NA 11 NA CASRWDYGYTF TGTGCCAGCAGATGGGACTATGGCTACACCTTC
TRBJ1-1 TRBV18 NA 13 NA CASSPPGEDEAFF TGTGCCAGCTCACCACCAGGGGAGGATGAAGCTTTCTTT
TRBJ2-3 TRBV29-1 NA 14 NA CSVEGAHGSDTQYF TGCAGCGTTGAAGGAGCCCACGGGTCAGATACGCAGTATTTT
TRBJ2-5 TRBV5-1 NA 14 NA CASSLALAEETQYF TGCGCCAGCAGCTTGGCACTAGCTGAAGAGACCCAGTACTTC
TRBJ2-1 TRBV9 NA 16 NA CASSPRLVWSYNEQFF TGTGCCAGCAGCCCTCGACTGGTTTGGTCCTACAATGAGCAGTTCTTC
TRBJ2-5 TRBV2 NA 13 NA CASSENPGQTQYF TGTGCCAGCAGTGAAAATCCTGGGCAGACCCAGTACTTC
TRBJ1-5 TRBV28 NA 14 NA CASSLRLGYQPQHF TGTGCCAGCAGTTTAAGATTGGGCTATCAGCCCCAGCATTTT
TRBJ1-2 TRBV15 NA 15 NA CATSRDMPFRYGYTF TGTGCCACCAGCAGAGATATGCCTTTCCGCTATGGCTACACCTTC
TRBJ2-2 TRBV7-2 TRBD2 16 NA CASSALAGGNTGELFF TGTGCCAGCAGCGCACTAGCGGGAGGTAACACCGGGGAGCTGTTTTTT
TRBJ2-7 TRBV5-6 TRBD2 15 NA CASSNVGGSGHEQYF TGTGCCAGCAGTAACGTTGGCGGGAGCGGCCACGAGCAGTACTTC
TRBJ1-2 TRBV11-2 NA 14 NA CASSLVGGSYGYTF TGTGCCAGCAGCTTAGTTGGCGGGAGCTATGGCTACACCTTC
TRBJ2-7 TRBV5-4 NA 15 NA CASSPGGTSTYEQYF TGTGCCAGCAGCCCCGGCGGGACATCCACCTACGAGCAGTACTTC
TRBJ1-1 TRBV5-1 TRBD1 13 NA CASSFGQGPEAFF TGCGCCAGCAGCTTTGGACAGGGGCCTGAAGCTTTCTTT
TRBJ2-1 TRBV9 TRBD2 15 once CASSVSSGSYNEQFF TGTGCCAGCAGCGTTTCTAGCGGGTCCTACAATGAGCAGTTCTTC
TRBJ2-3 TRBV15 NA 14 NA CATSRDRDTDTQYF TGTGCCACCAGCAGAGATAGGGACACAGATACGCAGTATTTT
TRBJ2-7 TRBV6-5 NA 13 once CASGSGHYYEQYF TGTGCCAGCGGTTCGGGACACTACTACGAGCAGTACTTC
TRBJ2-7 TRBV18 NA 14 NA CASSPETFDYEQYF TGTGCCAGCTCACCCGAGACCTTTGACTACGAGCAGTACTTC
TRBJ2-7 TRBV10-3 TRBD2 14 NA CAITTGTSGSEQYF TGTGCCATCACCACCGGGACTAGCGGGAGCGAGCAGTACTTC
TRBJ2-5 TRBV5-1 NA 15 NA CASSLFGTQQETQYF TGCGCCAGCAGCTTGTTTGGGACGCAACAAGAGACCCAGTACTTC
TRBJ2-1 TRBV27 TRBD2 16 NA CASRGLAVSSYNEQFF TGTGCCAGCAGGGGACTAGCGGTGAGCTCCTACAATGAGCAGTTCTTC
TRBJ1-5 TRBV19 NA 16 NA CASSAGTPVLNQPQHF TGTGCCAGTAGTGCCGGGACTCCTGTCCTCAATCAGCCCCAGCATTTT
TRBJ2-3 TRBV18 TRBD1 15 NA CASSQGQGGTDTQYF TGTGCCAGCTCACAAGGACAGGGTGGCACAGATACGCAGTATTTT
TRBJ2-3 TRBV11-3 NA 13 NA CASSPSDTDTQYF TGTGCCAGCAGCCCTTCGGACACAGATACGCAGTATTTT